The present TCR beta chain was sequenced within a study of T cell responses to AZD1222 COVID-19 vaccine. Germline V gives CDR1 SGHDT, CDR2 YYEEEE. This CDR3 is 15 amino acids long. V lost 0 bases to trimming and J lost 2 bases; unmatched junction nucleotides: 3. Assay used: immunoSEQ multiplex PCR; TCRdb lists only in-frame clones, some missing. The data hold roughly 200,000 clones, with approximately 95% observed a single time. Material: peripheral blood, obtained 28 days after the second dose of the MenACWY control vaccine. The receptor's source is an adult who received the MenACWY meningococcal vaccine as a control. The chain links TRBV5-6 to TRBJ1-2, with 8 bases matching TRBD1. The CDR3 DNA reads TGTGCCAGCAGCTTGGCGCAGGGGGCCAACTATGGCTACACCTTC. It codes for CASSLAQGANYGYTF.